This passage covers 5 T cell receptor beta chains from one sample sequenced in a study of T-cell memory formation after mild COVID-19. One entry per CDR3 protein results from TCRdb running MiXCR on the 5' RACE reads. The sample holds around 340,000 distinct CDR3 sequences, approximately 15% seen once. The sequenced sample consisted of PBMCs or a T cell subset sorted from them (not recorded which). The source is a man younger than 35 who had mild COVID-19 (a few samples of this study predate the infection). Cell type and time point are not known.

The J gene is TRBJ2-3, the V gene TRBV20-1; D is uncertain. In germline, CDR1 is DFQATT, CDR2 SNEGSKA (reference sequence). The V gene lost 0 bases and the J gene lost 4 bases, with 11 bases spanning the gap. This CDR3 comprises 14 residues. Written as DNA, the CDR3 is TGCAGTGCTAGAGATCAGGTAGCCGCAGATACGCAGTATTTT. This codes for CSARDQVAADTQYF.

V is TRBV6-1 and J is TRBJ2-1, with TRBD2 as a possible D gene (6 bases). CDR1 is MNHNS, CDR2 SASEGT, per germline. CDR3 size: 14 residues. Trimming stripped 6 bases from V and 0 bases from J, with 9 bases between. The CDR3 loop is CASRAGSSYNEQFF. CDR3 coding DNA: TGTGCCAGCAGGGCGGGAAGCTCCTACAATGAGCAGTTCTTC.

V is TRBV3-1 and J is TRBJ1-6, with D perhaps matching TRBD1 (6 bases). This CDR3 has 17 residues. The germline V gene has CDR1 LGHDT and CDR2 YNNKEL (reference sequence). The V end was cut by 5 bases, the J end by 10 bases, with 24 bases between. The CDR3 DNA sequence: TGTGCCAGCAGCATGCGCCCGGGACGCGGAAGGGGGTCACCCCTCCACTTT. The encoded protein is CASSMRPGRGRGSPLHF.

This clonotype was found a few times. This rearrangement joins TRBV28 to TRBJ2-6; D may be TRBD1 (5 bases). The CDR3 covers 15 residues. Germline V lookup: CDR1 MDHEN, CDR2 SYDVKM. The germline V and J ends were trimmed by 7 bases and 0 bases, with 10 bases remaining between them. The CDR3 spells CASTSGASGANVLTF. The CDR3 DNA reads TGTGCCAGCACCAGTGGGGCCTCTGGGGCCAACGTCCTGACTTTC.

The V gene is TRBV5-4, the J gene TRBJ2-3, with D tentatively TRBD1 or TRBD2 (6 bases each). The CDR3 contains 12 residues. Germline-derived CDR1 and CDR2 are SGHNT and YYREEE (reference sequence). The CDR3 nucleotides are TGTGGTTGGGGGGCAAGCACAGATACGCAGTATTTT. Protein: CGWGASTDTQYF.